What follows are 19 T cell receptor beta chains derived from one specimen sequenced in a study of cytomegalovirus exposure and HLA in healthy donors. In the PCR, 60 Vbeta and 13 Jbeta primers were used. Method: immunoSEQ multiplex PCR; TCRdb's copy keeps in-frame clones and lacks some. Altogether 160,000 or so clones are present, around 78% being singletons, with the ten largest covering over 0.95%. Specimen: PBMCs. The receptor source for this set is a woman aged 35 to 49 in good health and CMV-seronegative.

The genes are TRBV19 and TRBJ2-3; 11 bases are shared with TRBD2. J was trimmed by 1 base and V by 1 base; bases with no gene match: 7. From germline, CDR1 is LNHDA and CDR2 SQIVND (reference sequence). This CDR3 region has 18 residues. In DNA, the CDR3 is TGTGCCAGTAGTATAGGATGGGGACTAGCGGATGGCACAGATACGCAGTATTTT. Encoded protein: CASSIGWGLADGTDTQYF.

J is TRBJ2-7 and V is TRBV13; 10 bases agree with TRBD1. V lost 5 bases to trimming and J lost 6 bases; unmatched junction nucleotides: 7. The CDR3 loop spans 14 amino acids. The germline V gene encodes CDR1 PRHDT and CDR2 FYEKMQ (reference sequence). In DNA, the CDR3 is TGTGCCAGCAGCCTCCGGGACAGGGGAAGCGAGCAGTACTTC. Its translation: CASSLRDRGSEQYF.

Here the CDR3 reads CASSLQGGGEKLFF. The CDR3 nucleotides are TGTGCCAGCAGTTTGCAGGGAGGGGGTGAAAAACTGTTTTTT. V usage is TRBV28 and J usage is TRBJ1-4; D is possibly TRBD1 (6 bases). The germline gives CDR1 MDHEN, CDR2 SYDVKM. Trimming removed 3 bases from V and 7 bases from J, with 12 bases in between. This CDR3 has 14 residues.

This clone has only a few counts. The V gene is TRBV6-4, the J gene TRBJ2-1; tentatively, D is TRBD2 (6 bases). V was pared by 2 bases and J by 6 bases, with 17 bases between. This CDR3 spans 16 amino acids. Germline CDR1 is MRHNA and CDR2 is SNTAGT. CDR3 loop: CASSDARTTFPNEQFF. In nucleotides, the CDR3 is TGTGCCAGCAGTGACGCGCGGACTACCTTTCCCAATGAGCAGTTCTTC.

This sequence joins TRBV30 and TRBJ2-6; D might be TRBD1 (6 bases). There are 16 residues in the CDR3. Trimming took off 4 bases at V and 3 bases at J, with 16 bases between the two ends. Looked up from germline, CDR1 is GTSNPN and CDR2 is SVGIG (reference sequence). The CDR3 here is CAWTATGNGGANVLTF. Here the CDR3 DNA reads TGTGCCTGGACCGCTACAGGGAACGGTGGGGCCAACGTCCTGACTTTC.

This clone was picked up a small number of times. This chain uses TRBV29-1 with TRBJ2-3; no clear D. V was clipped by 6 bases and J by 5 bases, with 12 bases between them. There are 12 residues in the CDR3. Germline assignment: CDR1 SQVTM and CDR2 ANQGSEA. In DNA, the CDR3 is TGCAGCGTCGACCCTACGGGAGATACGCAGTATTTT. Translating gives CSVDPTGDTQYF.

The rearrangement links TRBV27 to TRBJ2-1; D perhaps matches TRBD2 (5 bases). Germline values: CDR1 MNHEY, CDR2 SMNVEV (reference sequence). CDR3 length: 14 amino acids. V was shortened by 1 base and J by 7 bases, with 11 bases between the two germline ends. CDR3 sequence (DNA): TGTGCCAGCAGTTTATATACTACGGGGAATGAGCAGTTCTTC. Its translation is CASSLYTTGNEQFF.

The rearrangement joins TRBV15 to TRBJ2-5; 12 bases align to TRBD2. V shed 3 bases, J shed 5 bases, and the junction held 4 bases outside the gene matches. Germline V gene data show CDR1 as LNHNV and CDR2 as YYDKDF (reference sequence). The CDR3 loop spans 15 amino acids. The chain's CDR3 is CATSSRLAGVETQYF. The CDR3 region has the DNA TGTGCCACCAGCAGTAGACTAGCGGGAGTGGAGACCCAGTACTTC.

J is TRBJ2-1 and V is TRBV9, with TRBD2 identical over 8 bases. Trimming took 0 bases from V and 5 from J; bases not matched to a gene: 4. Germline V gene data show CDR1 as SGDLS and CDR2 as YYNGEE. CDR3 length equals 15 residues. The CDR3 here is CASSVAGGEDNEQFF. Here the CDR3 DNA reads TGTGCCAGCAGCGTAGCGGGAGGGGAGGACAATGAGCAGTTCTTC.

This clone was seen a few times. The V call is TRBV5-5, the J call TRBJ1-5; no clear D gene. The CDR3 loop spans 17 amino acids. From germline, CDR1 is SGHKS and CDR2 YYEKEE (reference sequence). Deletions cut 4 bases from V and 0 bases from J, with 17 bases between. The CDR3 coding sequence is TGTGCCAGCAGCCTGGCGGGGAGAGCTGATAGCAATCAGCCCCAGCATTTT. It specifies CASSLAGRADSNQPQHF. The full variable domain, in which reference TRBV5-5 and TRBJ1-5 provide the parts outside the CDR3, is DAGVTQSPTHLIKTRGQQVTLRCSPISGHKSVSWYQQVLGQGPQFIFQYYEKEERGRGNFPDRFSARQFPNYSSELNVNALLLGDSALYLCASSLAGRADSNQPQHFGDGTRLSIL.

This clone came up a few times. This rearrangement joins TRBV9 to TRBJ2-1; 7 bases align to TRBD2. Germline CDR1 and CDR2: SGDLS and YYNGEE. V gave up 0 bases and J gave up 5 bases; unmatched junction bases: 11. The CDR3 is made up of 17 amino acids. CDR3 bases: TGTGCCAGCAGCGTAGCCCCTAGCGGACTTCCAGACAATGAGCAGTTCTTC. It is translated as CASSVAPSGLPDNEQFF.

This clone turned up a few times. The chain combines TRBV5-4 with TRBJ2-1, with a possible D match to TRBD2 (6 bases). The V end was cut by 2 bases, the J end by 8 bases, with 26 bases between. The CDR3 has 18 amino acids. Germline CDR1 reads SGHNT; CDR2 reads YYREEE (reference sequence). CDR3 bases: TGTGCCAGCAGCTTTGCCGGGAGTTACAGTAAGAGCAGAGATGAGCAGTTCTTC. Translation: CASSFAGSYSKSRDEQFF.

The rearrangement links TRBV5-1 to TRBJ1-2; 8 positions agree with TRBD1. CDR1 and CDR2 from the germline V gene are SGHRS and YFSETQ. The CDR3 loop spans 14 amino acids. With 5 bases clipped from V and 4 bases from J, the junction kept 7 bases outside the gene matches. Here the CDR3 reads CASRTDRDVYGYTF. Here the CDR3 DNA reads TGCGCCAGCAGGACGGACAGGGACGTCTATGGCTACACCTTC.

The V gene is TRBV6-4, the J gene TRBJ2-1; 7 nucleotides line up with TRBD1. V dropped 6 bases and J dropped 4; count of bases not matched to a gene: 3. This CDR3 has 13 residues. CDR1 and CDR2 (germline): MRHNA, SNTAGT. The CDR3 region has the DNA TGTGCCAGCAGGGGGGACAGTTACAATGAGCAGTTCTTC. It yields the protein CASRGDSYNEQFF.

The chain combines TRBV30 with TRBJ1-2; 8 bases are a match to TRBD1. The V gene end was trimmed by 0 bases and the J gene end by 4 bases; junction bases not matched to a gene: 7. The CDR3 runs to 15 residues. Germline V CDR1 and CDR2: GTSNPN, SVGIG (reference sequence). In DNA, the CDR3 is TGTGCCTGGAGTGTTACAGGGGGTAGGGGCTATGGCTACACCTTC. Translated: CAWSVTGGRGYGYTF.

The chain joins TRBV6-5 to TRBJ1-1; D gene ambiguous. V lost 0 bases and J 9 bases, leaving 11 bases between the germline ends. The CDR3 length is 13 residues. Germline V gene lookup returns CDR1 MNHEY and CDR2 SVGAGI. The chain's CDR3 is CASSYSRSSQAFF. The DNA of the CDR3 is TGTGCCAGCAGTTACTCGAGGAGTAGTCAAGCTTTCTTT.

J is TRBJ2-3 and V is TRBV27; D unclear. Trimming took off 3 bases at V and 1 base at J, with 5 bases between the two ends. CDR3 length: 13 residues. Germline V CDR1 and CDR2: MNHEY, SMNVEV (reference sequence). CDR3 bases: TGTGCCAGCAGTTTGACTGGCACAGATACGCAGTATTTT. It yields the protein CASSLTGTDTQYF.

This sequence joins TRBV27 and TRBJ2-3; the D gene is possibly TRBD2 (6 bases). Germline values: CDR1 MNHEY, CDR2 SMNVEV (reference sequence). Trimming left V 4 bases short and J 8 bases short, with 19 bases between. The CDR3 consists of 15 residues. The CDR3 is CASSSPTRGSGTQYF. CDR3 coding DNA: TGTGCCAGCAGTTCACCGACTAGGGGCAGTGGTACGCAGTATTTT.

CDR3 sequence reads: CASSVGTGFGYTF. The CDR3 bases are TGTGCCAGCAGCGTAGGGACAGGGTTTGGCTACACCTTC. The chain is built from TRBV9 and TRBJ1-2; TRBD1 agrees at 8 bases. From germline, CDR1 is SGDLS and CDR2 YYNGEE. V trimming: 0 bases; J trimming: 7 bases; junction bases outside the gene matches: 2. The CDR3 has 13 residues.